This entry lists 30 T cell receptor beta chains sequenced from one sample in a study of beta chain features in type 1 diabetes. Findings of the study overall: Across all four CD4+ subsets, people with type 1 diabetes showed modestly shorter TCRB CDR3s.

The antigens of these receptors remain unknown. Expressed TCRB transcripts got sequenced, as all isolated RNA was reverse transcribed. The assay was immunoSEQ multiplex PCR, and TCRdb's table has in-frame clones only and misses some. The sample has 150,000 to 200,000 clones, over 55% seen once. Sequences were obtained from naive CD4+ T cells from blood. These receptors all stem from a man aged 30 to 45 with type 1 diabetes.

J is TRBJ1-2 and V is TRBV2, with D tentatively TRBD1 (5 bases). CDR3 length: 14 residues. Germline V lookup: CDR1 SNHLY, CDR2 FYNNEI. The CDR3 nucleotides read TGTGCTACCAGCATAGGACACGGTCGTTATGGCTACACCTTC. Translated, it gives CATSIGHGRYGYTF.

J is TRBJ1-2 and V is TRBV2; possible D gene TRBD1, 6 bases. The CDR3 consists of 14 residues. The V and J ends lost 6 bases and 12 bases respectively, with 23 bases between them. Germline CDR1 reads SNHLY; CDR2 reads FYNNEI. The CDR3 sequence: CASSPRGGQLVNTF. DNA for the CDR3: TGTGCCAGCAGCCCTAGGGGTGGACAGTTGGTTAACACCTTC.

This clone was counted a few times. V is TRBV29-1 and J is TRBJ1-1; D ambiguous. Germline V CDR1 and CDR2: SQVTM, ANQGSEA. The V end was cut by 3 bases, the J end by 2 bases, with 7 bases between. The CDR3 length is 12 residues. CDR3 sequence: CSVESDNTEAFF. CDR3 coding DNA: TGCAGCGTTGAGTCAGACAACACTGAAGCTTTCTTT.

The J gene is TRBJ2-5, the V gene TRBV5-1; 8 positions agree with TRBD2. The CDR3 has 16 amino acids. The V gene's germline CDR1 is SGHRS and CDR2 YFSETQ. V lost 0 bases and J lost 4; bases outside the gene matches: 8. The CDR3 here is CASSLEGSGERETQYF. Here the CDR3 DNA reads TGCGCCAGCAGCTTGGAGGGTAGCGGGGAGCGAGAGACCCAGTACTTC.

The rearrangement links TRBV7-2 to TRBJ2-5, with 10 nucleotides matching TRBD2. CDR3 length: 16 residues. Germline values: CDR1 SGHTA, CDR2 FQGNSA. Trimming took 6 bases from V and 1 from J; bases not matched to a gene: 8. CDR3: CASRDLLAGPQETQYF. The CDR3 nucleotides are TGTGCCAGCAGGGACCTACTAGCGGGGCCCCAAGAGACCCAGTACTTC.

The chain joins TRBV29-1 to TRBJ1-4, with D hard to call. CDR3 length: 12 amino acids. Germline CDR1 reads SQVTM; CDR2 reads ANQGSEA. Trimming removed 4 bases at V and 7 bases at J, with 10 bases between. CDR3 sequence reads: CSVGTYGEKLFF. The CDR3 DNA follows: TGCAGCGTTGGGACGTACGGTGAAAAACTGTTTTTT.

The V and J genes are TRBV6-5 and TRBJ1-4; 8 nucleotides align to TRBD1. This CDR3 comprises 16 residues. After removal of 0 bases from V and 7 bases from J, the junction contained 7 bases not matched to a gene. Germline CDR1 reads MNHEY; CDR2 reads SVGAGI. CDR3 residues: CASSYSVTGESEKLFF. The CDR3 bases are TGTGCCAGCAGTTACTCAGTGACAGGGGAAAGTGAAAAACTGTTTTTT.

This rearrangement joins TRBV30 to TRBJ2-3; no definite D call. This CDR3 region has 12 residues. V was pared by 2 bases and J by 7 bases, with 10 bases between. Germline CDR1 is GTSNPN and CDR2 is SVGIG (reference sequence). CDR3 sequence reads: CAWSNAGYTQYF. The DNA for the CDR3 is TGTGCCTGGAGTAACGCCGGTTATACGCAGTATTTT.

V and J are TRBV4-3 and TRBJ2-1; 7 nucleotides align to TRBD1. CDR1 and CDR2 (germline): LGHNA, YSLEER. The CDR3 spans 17 residues. Trimming cost V 1 base and J 2 bases; bases outside gene matches: 8. In DNA, the CDR3 is TGCGCCAGCAGCCAAGGCCGAACAGGGGTGGCCTACAATGAGCAGTTCTTC. Its translation is CASSQGRTGVAYNEQFF.

V and J are TRBV5-1 and TRBJ2-7; tentatively, D is TRBD2 (5 bases). V was pared by 4 bases and J by 7 bases, with 9 bases between. Germline CDR1 is SGHRS and CDR2 is YFSETQ. This CDR3 contains 11 residues. The CDR3 loop is CASSGEIEQYF. The DNA for the CDR3 is TGCGCCAGCAGCGGGGAGATTGAGCAGTACTTC.

The chain recombines TRBV7-2 with TRBJ2-1; no firm D call. V dropped 5 bases and J dropped 2 bases, with 10 bases sitting between them. This CDR3 is 14 amino acids long. Per germline, CDR1 SGHTA and CDR2 FQGNSA. The DNA of the CDR3 is TGTGCCAGCAGCCTGGTAGGGCCCTACAATGAGCAGTTCTTC. Its translation: CASSLVGPYNEQFF.

The chain employs TRBV13 and TRBJ1-6; D ambiguous. The ends were cut back, 5 bases at V and 10 bases at J, with 15 bases in the middle. The length of the CDR3 is 14 residues. The germline V gene has CDR1 PRHDT and CDR2 FYEKMQ (reference sequence). The CDR3 is CASSARAPLSPLHF. CDR3 in DNA: TGTGCCAGCAGCGCCCGAGCCCCCCTCTCACCCCTCCACTTT.

The chain uses TRBV2 and TRBJ1-2; tentative D call: TRBD1 (5 bases). The CDR3 covers 13 residues. Trimming removed 6 bases at V and 0 bases at J, with 8 bases between. Germline V gene data show CDR1 as SNHLY and CDR2 as FYNNEI. The CDR3: CASRDTSNYGYTF. The CDR3 DNA reads TGTGCCAGCAGGGACACATCTAACTATGGCTACACCTTC.

This clone was seen a few times. V is TRBV13 and J is TRBJ1-6, with D hard to call. The CDR3 runs to 12 residues. Looked up from germline, CDR1 is PRHDT and CDR2 is FYEKMQ (reference sequence). V shed 5 bases and J shed 14 bases, with 13 bases lying between them. CDR3 DNA sequence: TGTGCCAGCAGCCCTGGCGGGGAAACCCTCCACTTT. It encodes CASSPGGETLHF.

The chain uses TRBV6-6 and TRBJ2-7; D is ambiguous. The CDR3 runs 14 residues. Germline CDR1 MNHNY, CDR2 SVGAGI (reference sequence). V lost 2 bases and J lost 2, with 10 bases in between. CDR3 residues: CASSYRESTYEQYF. The CDR3 DNA is TGTGCCAGCAGTTACAGGGAATCAACCTACGAGCAGTACTTC.

This sequence joins TRBV29-1 and TRBJ2-7, with 9 nucleotides matching TRBD1. V dropped 3 bases and J dropped 3; count of bases not matched to a gene: 9. In germline, CDR1 is SQVTM, CDR2 ANQGSEA. The CDR3 spans 15 residues. As DNA, the CDR3 is TGCAGCGTTGATCCTTGCCGGGACAGGGACTACGAGCAGTACTTC. Protein product: CSVDPCRDRDYEQYF.

This chain uses TRBV28 with TRBJ1-2, with D uncertain. The germline gives CDR1 MDHEN, CDR2 SYDVKM. The V end was cut by 6 bases, the J end by 6 bases, with 5 bases between. The CDR3 sequence is 10 residues long. For the CDR3, the DNA is TGTGCCAGCAGCCGTCATGGCTACACCTTC. This gives the protein CASSRHGYTF.

V gene TRBV29-1 combines with J gene TRBJ2-3; TRBD1 aligns across 7 bases. CDR3 length: 15 residues. Germline V gene data show CDR1 as SQVTM and CDR2 as ANQGSEA. The V gene end was trimmed by 6 bases and the J gene end by 1 base; junction bases not matched to a gene: 10. The CDR3 spells CSVAGWTGGTDTQYF. The CDR3 DNA reads TGCAGCGTCGCCGGTTGGACAGGTGGCACAGATACGCAGTATTTT.

This CDR3 is CAWSLAGGGDTQYF. The CDR3 bases are TGTGCCTGGAGCCTAGCGGGGGGAGGAGATACGCAGTATTTT. V usage is TRBV30 and J usage is TRBJ2-3; 11 bases line up with TRBD2. Germline V gene sequence: CDR1 GTSNPN, CDR2 SVGIG (reference sequence). The CDR3 is 14 amino acids. V dropped 3 bases and J dropped 5; count of bases not matched to a gene: 4.

CDR3 in amino acids: CASSPPIAGELFF. CDR3 DNA: TGTGCCAGCAGCCCGCCCATAGCCGGGGAGCTGTTTTTT. The V gene is TRBV7-2, the J gene TRBJ2-2, with unresolved D. The V gene's germline CDR1 is SGHTA and CDR2 FQGNSA. This CDR3 has 13 amino acids. With 5 bases removed from V and 6 bases from J, the gap between germline ends came to 10 bases.

The CDR3 region is CSVDGQGIGELFF. Here the CDR3 DNA reads TGCAGCGTTGATGGGCAGGGGATCGGGGAGCTGTTTTTT. The chain recombines TRBV29-1 with TRBJ2-2; tentatively, D is TRBD1 (6 bases). This CDR3 is built from 13 residues. Per germline, CDR1 SQVTM and CDR2 ANQGSEA. Trimming removed 3 bases at V and 7 bases at J, with 12 bases between.

This chain links TRBV5-1 with TRBJ2-7; D call uncertain. The CDR3 totals 13 residues. Between the trimmed V and J ends, which lost 3 bases and 3 bases, there was a span of 10 bases. Germline V CDR1 and CDR2: SGHRS, YFSETQ. In DNA form, the CDR3 reads TGCGCCAGCAGCTGGAGCAGTAACTACGAGCAGTACTTC. Translating gives CASSWSSNYEQYF.

The rearrangement uses TRBV7-9 and TRBJ2-7; D is undetermined. Trimming shortened V by 5 bases and J by 6 bases, and 8 bases separated the two germline ends. CDR3 length: 11 amino acids. Germline V lookup: CDR1 SEHNR, CDR2 FQNEAQ (reference sequence). This CDR3 is CASSQALEQYF. CDR3 sequence (DNA): TGTGCCAGCAGCCAAGCCCTCGAGCAGTACTTC.

V gene TRBV30 combines with J gene TRBJ2-5; D gene uncertain. This CDR3 region has 13 residues. V lost 2 bases and J 1 base, leaving 8 bases between the germline ends. Looked up from germline, CDR1 is GTSNPN and CDR2 is SVGIG (reference sequence). CDR3 residues: CAWSTGFQETQYF. CDR3 coding DNA: TGTGCCTGGAGTACGGGTTTCCAAGAGACCCAGTACTTC.

The chain combines TRBV7-9 with TRBJ2-1; 8 bases line up with TRBD1. There are 15 residues in the CDR3. Germline CDR1 and CDR2: SEHNR and FQNEAQ (reference sequence). V was clipped by 1 base and J by 3 bases; unmatched bases: 2. Here the CDR3 DNA reads TGTGCCAGCAGCTTAGAACAGGGGGGCTACAATGAGCAGTTCTTC. Amino acid sequence: CASSLEQGGYNEQFF.

The chain carries TRBV30 and TRBJ1-3; no clear D gene. This CDR3 spans 15 amino acids. V was shortened by 1 base and J by 0 bases, with 10 bases between the two germline ends. The germline V gene encodes CDR1 GTSNPN and CDR2 SVGIG (reference sequence). CDR3: CAWSGQSSSGNTIYF. CDR3 in DNA: TGTGCCTGGAGTGGGCAGTCATCCTCTGGAAACACCATATATTTT.

The chain uses TRBV4-3 and TRBJ2-1, with 8 bases identical to TRBD1. This CDR3 contains 19 residues. Trimming cost V 0 bases and J 7 bases; bases outside gene matches: 17. Germline lookup yields CDR1 LGHNA and CDR2 YSLEER. The CDR3 loop reads CASSQDQNRGRPHWNEQFF. In DNA form, the CDR3 reads TGCGCCAGCAGCCAAGACCAGAACAGGGGGAGACCACACTGGAATGAGCAGTTCTTC.

The chain combines TRBV2 with TRBJ1-4; 7 bases map to TRBD1. Germline CDR1 is SNHLY and CDR2 is FYNNEI. Trimming removed 5 bases from V and 3 bases from J; junction bases left unmatched: 3. This CDR3 comprises 14 residues. CDR3 loop: CASSWDRSNEKLFF. The CDR3 coding sequence is TGTGCCAGCAGTTGGGACAGATCTAATGAAAAACTGTTTTTT.

V is TRBV30 and J is TRBJ1-2; D gene ambiguous. Germline CDR1 and CDR2: GTSNPN and SVGIG (reference sequence). The ends were cut back, 5 bases at V and 3 bases at J, with 13 bases in the middle. This CDR3 region has 13 residues. CDR3 DNA: TGTGCCTGGGGCCCAGGTATTGACTATGGCTACACCTTC. Its translation is CAWGPGIDYGYTF. Using reference TRBV30 and TRBJ1-2 for the parts outside the CDR3, the full variable domain is SQTIHQWPATLVQPVGSPLSLECTVEGTSNPNLYWYRQAAGRGLQLLFYSVGIGQISSEVPQNLSASRPQDRQFILSSKKLLLSDSGFYLCAWGPGIDYGYTFGSGTRLTVV.

The chain is built from TRBV30 and TRBJ2-1, with 10 bases that match TRBD1. The length of the CDR3 is 12 residues. Germline CDR1 reads GTSNPN; CDR2 reads SVGIG (reference sequence). The CDR3 loop reads CAAGQGINEQFF. The CDR3 DNA sequence: TGTGCGGCGGGACAGGGGATCAATGAGCAGTTCTTC.